This TCR beta chain was recovered during a study of CD8 T cells in ankylosing spondylitis. General observations from the study: A number of the motif variants had already been described in reactive arthritis synovial fluid and blood. Those disease-linked clones were CD8+; they were also relatively rare in peripheral blood. Reportedly, matched ankylosing spondylitis synovial fluid was significantly enriched for disease-linked clones. What appeared characteristic of ankylosing spondylitis blood was a TCR beta motif of several highly homologous variants.

This clonotype was recorded many times. Antigen specificity is unknown. CDR1 is MNHEY and CDR2 is SMNVEV in the germline V gene (reference sequence). The CDR3 length is 12 residues. The V end was cut by 5 bases, the J end by 2 bases, with 4 bases between. 5'-RACE, quantitative and with molecular barcodes, yielded the TCR beta libraries. TCRdb fed the 5' RACE reads into MiXCR, producing one record per CDR3 protein. This table holds about 220,000 distinct CDR3 sequences, just under 7.5% found once. The TCR comes from a male donor with ankylosing spondylitis. J is TRBJ2-4 and V is TRBV27, with no clear D. Specimen: blood, either unsorted or a sorted T cell fraction (not recorded which). CDR3 sequence (DNA): TGTGCCAGCAGTAGTACCAAAAACATTCAGTACTTC. Translation gives CASSSTKNIQYF.